Sequencing of this TCR beta chain was carried out in a study of vaccination and CD4 T cells after COVID-19. In the study overall: Stimuli were overlapping spike peptide pools of SARS-CoV-2 and three common cold coronaviruses (HCoV-NL63, HCoV-OC43, HCoV-229E). Study-wide results and limits: It was observed that, in convalescent patients, a median about 90% of reactive clones arose only post-vaccination.

This CDR3 is 13 amino acids long. CDR1 is DFQATT, CDR2 SNEGSKA, per germline (reference sequence). V trimming: 4 bases; J trimming: 0 bases; junction bases outside the gene matches: 2. Specified treatment: roughly 10-day PBMC culture with coronavirus spike peptide pools or control peptides (ViraFEST assay). With peptide pools, ViraFEST first expanded antigen-specific T cells and afterwards sequenced their TCRs. Concerning this clonotype: What it binds is unknown.

CD4+ T cells that had been cultured provided DNA sequenced with the Oncomine TCR Beta short-read assay. Genomic DNA was isolated from cultured CD4+ T cells. TCRdb used MiXCR to reprocess the PCR reads, holding one entry per CDR3 protein. The sample contains roughly 14,000 distinct CDR3 sequences, 25% to 40% of which appear only once. The chain couples TRBV20-1 to TRBJ2-7; 8 nucleotides agree with TRBD2. This material consisted of CD4+ T cells from blood, cultured in vitro, taken after SARS-CoV-2 vaccination. This clonotype was sampled from a human donor who had recovered from COVID-19. The CDR3 DNA is TGCAGTGCTACAAGCGGGAGCTCCTACGAGCAGTACTTC. This codes for CSATSGSSYEQYF.